A few counts support the clone carrying this TCR beta chain. The TCR beta CDR3 regions underwent amplification using RNA transcripts as the source. The TCR CDR3 first-round RT-PCR relied on the HTBI primer set. Via MiXCR, TCRdb re-called the multiplex PCR reads, giving one row per CDR3 protein. Found here are approximately 640,000 distinct CDR3 sequences, 45% of them singletons; the top ten hold under 8.5%. This specimen comes from a study of T cells in Graves' hyperthyroidism and ophthalmopathy. Germline CDR1 SQVTM, CDR2 ANQGSEA. There are 16 residues in the CDR3. Trimming took 1 base from V and 2 from J; bases not matched to a gene: 6.

The chain recombines TRBV29-1 with TRBJ2-7, with 12 bases that match TRBD2. The sequenced sample consisted of peripheral blood or thyroid tissue (not recorded which). The source is an adult man with Graves' disease, either hyperthyroidism or ophthalmopathy (not recorded which). The CDR3 sequence: CSVEAPGLAGTYEQYF. The DNA of the CDR3 is TGCAGCGTTGAAGCCCCTGGACTAGCGGGGACCTACGAGCAGTACTTC.